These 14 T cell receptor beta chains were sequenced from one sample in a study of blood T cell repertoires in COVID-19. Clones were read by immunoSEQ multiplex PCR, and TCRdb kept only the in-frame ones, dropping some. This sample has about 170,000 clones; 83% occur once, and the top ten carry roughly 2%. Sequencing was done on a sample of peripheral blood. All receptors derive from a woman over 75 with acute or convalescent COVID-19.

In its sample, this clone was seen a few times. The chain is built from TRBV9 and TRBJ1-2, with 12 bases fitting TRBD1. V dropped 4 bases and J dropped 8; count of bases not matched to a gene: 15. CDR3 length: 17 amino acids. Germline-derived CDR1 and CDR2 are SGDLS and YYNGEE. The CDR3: CASSMPYRDRGPGGYTF. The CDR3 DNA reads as TGTGCCAGCAGCATGCCTTACCGGGACAGGGGGCCGGGCGGCTACACCTTC.

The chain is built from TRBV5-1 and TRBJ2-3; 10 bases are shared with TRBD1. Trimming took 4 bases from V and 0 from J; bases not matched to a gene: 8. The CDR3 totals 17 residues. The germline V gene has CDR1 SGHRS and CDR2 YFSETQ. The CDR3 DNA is TGCGCCAGCAGCCCGTGGGGGGGACAGGGGAGCACAGATACGCAGTATTTT. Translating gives CASSPWGGQGSTDTQYF.

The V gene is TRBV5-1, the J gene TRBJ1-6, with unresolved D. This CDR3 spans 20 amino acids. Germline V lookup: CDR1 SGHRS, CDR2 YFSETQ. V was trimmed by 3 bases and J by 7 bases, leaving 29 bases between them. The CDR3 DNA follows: TGCGCCAGCAGCTGGGGAGCTGCAGGAGGAGGCAGATATCGCAATTCACCCCTCCACTTT. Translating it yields CASSWGAAGGGRYRNSPLHF.

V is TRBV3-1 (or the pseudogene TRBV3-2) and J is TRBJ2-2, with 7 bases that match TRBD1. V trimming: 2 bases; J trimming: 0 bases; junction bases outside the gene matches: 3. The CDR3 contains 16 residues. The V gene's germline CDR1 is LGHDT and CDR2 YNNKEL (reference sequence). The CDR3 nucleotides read TGTGCCAGCAGCCAATATACAGGGGCGAACACCGGGGAGCTGTTTTTT. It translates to CASSQYTGANTGELFF.

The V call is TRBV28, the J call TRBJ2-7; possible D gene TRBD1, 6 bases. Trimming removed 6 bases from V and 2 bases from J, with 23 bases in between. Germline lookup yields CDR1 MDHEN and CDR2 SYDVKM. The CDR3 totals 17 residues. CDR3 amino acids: CASRTRTVLPRAYEQYF. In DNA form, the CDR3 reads TGTGCCAGCAGGACTCGGACAGTCTTGCCTAGGGCCTACGAGCAGTACTTC.

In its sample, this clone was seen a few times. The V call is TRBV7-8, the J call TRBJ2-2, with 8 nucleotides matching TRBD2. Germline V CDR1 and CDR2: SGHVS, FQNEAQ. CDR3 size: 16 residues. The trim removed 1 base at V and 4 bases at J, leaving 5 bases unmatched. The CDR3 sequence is CASSLVAGGSTGELFF. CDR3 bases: TGTGCCAGCAGCTTAGTGGCGGGAGGATCCACCGGGGAGCTGTTTTTT.

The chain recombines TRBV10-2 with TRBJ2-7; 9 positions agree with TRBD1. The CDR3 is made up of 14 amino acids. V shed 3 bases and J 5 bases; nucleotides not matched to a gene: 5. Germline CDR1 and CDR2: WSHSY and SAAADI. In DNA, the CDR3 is TGCGCCAGCAGTGATCTCGGGACAGGGAACGAGCAGTACTTC. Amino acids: CASSDLGTGNEQYF.

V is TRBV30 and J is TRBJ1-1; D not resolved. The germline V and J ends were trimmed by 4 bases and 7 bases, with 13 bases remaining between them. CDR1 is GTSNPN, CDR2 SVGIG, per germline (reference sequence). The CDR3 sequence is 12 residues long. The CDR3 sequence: CAWKPGGVEAFF. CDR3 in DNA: TGTGCCTGGAAACCAGGAGGCGTTGAAGCTTTCTTT.

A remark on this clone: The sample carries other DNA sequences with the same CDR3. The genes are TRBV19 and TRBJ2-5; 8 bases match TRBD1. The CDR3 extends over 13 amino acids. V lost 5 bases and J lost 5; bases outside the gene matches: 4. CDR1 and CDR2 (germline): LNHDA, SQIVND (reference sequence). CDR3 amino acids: CASSRTGRETQYF. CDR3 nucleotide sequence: TGTGCCAGTAGTCGGACAGGGAGGGAGACCCAGTACTTC.

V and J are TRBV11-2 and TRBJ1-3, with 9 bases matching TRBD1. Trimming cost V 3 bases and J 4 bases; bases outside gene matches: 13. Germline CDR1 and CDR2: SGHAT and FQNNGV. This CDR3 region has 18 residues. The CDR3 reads CASSFNPGQGVGGNTIYF. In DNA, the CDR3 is TGTGCCAGCAGCTTCAACCCGGGACAGGGCGTTGGAGGAAACACCATATATTTT.

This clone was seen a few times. CDR3: CASSYERVANTGELFF. The CDR3 DNA is TGTGCCAGCAGTTACGAGCGGGTCGCGAACACCGGGGAGCTGTTTTTT. This sequence joins TRBV6-6 and TRBJ2-2; D is perhaps TRBD2 (6 bases). The V end was cut by 2 bases, the J end by 0 bases, with 10 bases between. The CDR3 is 16 residues long. The germline CDR1 and CDR2 sequences are MNHNY and SVGAGI (reference sequence).

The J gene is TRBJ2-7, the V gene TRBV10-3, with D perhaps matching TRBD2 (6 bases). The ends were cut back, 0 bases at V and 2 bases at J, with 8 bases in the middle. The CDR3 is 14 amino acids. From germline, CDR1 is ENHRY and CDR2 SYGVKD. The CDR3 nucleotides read TGTGCCATCAGTGAGTCGGCGGGACCCTACGAGCAGTACTTC. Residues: CAISESAGPYEQYF.

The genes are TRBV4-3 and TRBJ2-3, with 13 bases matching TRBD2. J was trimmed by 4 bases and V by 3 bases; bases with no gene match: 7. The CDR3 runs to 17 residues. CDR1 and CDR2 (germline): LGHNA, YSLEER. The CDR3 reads CASSQYEGLAGADTQYF. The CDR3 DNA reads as TGCGCCAGCAGCCAGTATGAAGGACTAGCGGGGGCAGATACGCAGTATTTT.

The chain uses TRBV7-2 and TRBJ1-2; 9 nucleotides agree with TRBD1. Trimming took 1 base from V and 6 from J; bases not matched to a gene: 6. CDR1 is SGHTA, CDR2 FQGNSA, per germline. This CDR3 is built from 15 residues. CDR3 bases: TGTGCCAGCAGCTTAGTTGGGGACAGGGTGAATGGCTACACCTTC. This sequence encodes CASSLVGDRVNGYTF.